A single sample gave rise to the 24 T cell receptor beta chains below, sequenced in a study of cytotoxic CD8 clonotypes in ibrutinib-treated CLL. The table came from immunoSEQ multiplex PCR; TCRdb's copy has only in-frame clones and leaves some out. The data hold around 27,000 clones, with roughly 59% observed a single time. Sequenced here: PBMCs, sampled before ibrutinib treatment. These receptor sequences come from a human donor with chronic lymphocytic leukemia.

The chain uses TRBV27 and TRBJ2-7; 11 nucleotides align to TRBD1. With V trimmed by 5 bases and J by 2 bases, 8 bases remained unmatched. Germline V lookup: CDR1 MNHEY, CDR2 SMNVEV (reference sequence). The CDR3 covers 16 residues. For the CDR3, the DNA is TGTGCCAGCAGTACTACCGGGACAGGGGGACCCTACGAGCAGTACTTC. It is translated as CASSTTGTGGPYEQYF.

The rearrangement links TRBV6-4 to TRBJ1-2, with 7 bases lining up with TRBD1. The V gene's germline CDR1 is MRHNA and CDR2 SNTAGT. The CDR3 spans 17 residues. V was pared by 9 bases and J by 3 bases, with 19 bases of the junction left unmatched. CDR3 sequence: CARMDLVRGRMDYGYTF. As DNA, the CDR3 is TGTGCCAGGATGGATCTCGTAAGGGGGCGAATGGACTATGGCTACACCTTC.

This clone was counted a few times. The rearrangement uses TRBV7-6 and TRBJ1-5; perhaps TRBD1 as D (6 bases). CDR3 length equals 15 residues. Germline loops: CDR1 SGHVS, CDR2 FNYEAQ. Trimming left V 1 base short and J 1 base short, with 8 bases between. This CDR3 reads CASSLGGHSNQPQHF. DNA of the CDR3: TGTGCCAGCAGCTTAGGGGGGCACAGCAATCAGCCCCAGCATTTT.

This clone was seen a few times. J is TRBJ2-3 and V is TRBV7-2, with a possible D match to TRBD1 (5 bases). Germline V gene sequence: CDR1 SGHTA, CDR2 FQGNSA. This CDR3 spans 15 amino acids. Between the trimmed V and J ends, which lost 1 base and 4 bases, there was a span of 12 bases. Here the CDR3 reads CASSLGGRAPDTQYF. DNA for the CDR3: TGTGCCAGCAGCTTAGGGGGCAGGGCTCCAGATACGCAGTATTTT.

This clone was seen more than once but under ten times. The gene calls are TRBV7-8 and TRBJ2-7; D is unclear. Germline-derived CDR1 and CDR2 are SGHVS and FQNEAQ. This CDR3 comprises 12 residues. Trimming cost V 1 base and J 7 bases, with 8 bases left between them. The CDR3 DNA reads TGTGCCAGCAGCTTAGATAGGATGGAGCAGTACTTC. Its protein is CASSLDRMEQYF.

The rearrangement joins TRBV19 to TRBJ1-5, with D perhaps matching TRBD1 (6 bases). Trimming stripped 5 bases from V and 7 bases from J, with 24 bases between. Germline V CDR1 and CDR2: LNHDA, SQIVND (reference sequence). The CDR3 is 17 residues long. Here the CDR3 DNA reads TGTGCCAGTAGTCCTAGGTGGGGGGGACACTGGAACCAGCCCCAGCATTTT. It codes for CASSPRWGGHWNQPQHF.

The CDR3: CASSSGRGWGELFF. In nucleotides, the CDR3 is TGTGCCAGCAGTTCTGGTCGGGGTTGGGGGGAGCTGTTTTTT. V is TRBV6-5 and J is TRBJ2-2; D perhaps matches TRBD2 (5 bases). In germline, CDR1 is MNHEY, CDR2 SVGAGI. V was pared by 4 bases and J by 8 bases, with 14 bases between. CDR3 length: 14 amino acids.

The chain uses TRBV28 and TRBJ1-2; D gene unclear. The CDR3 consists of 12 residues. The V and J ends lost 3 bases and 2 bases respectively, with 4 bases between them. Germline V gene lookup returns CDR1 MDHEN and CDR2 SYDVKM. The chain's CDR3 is CASSFGNYGYTF. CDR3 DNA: TGTGCCAGCAGTTTTGGAAACTATGGCTACACCTTC.

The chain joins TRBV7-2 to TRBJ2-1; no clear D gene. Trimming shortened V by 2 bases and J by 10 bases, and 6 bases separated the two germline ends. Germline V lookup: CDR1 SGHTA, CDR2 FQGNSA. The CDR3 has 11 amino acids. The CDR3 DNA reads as TGTGCCAGCAGCTTACCCGGGGAGCAGTTCTTC. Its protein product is CASSLPGEQFF.

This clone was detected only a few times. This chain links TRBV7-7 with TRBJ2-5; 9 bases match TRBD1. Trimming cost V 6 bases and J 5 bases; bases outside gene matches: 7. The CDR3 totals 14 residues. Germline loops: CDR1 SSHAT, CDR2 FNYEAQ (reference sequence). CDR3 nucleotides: TGTGCCAGCAGTCAAACAGGGGGCTGGGAGACCCAGTACTTC. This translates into CASSQTGGWETQYF. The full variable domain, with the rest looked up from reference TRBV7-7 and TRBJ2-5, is GAGVSQSPRYKVTKRGQDVTLRCDPISSHATLYWYQQALGQGPEFLTYFNYEAQPDKSGLPSDRFSAERPEGSISTLTIQRTEQRDSAMYRCASSQTGGWETQYFGPGTRLLVL.

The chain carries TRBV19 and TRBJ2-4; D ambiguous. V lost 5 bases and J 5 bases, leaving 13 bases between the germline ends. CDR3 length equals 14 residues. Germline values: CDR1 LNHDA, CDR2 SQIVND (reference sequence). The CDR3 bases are TGTGCCAGTAGTCACCTTTGGGTCCAAAACATTCAGTACTTC. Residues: CASSHLWVQNIQYF.

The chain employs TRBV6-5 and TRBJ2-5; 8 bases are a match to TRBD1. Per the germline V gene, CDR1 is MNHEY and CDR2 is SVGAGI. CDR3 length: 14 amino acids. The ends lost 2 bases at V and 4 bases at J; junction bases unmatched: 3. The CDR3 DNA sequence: TGTGCCAGCAGTTACACCACAGGGGGAGAGACCCAGTACTTC. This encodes CASSYTTGGETQYF.

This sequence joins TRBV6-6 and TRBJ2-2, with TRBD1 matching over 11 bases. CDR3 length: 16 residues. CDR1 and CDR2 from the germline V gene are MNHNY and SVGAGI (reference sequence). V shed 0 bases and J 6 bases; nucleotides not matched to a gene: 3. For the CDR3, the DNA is TGTGCCAGCAGTTACTCGGACAGGGGGCTAGCCGGGGAGCTGTTTTTT. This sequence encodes CASSYSDRGLAGELFF.

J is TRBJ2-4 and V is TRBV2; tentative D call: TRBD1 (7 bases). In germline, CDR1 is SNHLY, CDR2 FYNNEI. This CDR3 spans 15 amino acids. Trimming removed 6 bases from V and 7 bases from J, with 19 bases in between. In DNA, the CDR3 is TGTGCCAGCAGCTCAAGGAGGGGGCATCGGAACATTCAGTACTTC. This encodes CASSSRRGHRNIQYF.

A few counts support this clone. The CDR3 reads CASSQEEGWGNSPLHF. The CDR3 DNA reads TGCGCCAGCAGCCAAGAAGAGGGCTGGGGGAATTCACCCCTCCACTTT. The chain links TRBV4-1 to TRBJ1-6, with D tentatively TRBD1 (5 bases). Trimming stripped 0 bases from V and 7 bases from J, with 13 bases between. This CDR3 region has 16 residues. Germline V lookup: CDR1 MGHRA, CDR2 YSYEKL.

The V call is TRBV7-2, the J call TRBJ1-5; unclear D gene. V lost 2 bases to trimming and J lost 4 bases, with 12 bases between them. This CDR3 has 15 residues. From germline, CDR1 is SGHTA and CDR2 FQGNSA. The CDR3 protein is CASSLTVSFNQPQHF. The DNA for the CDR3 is TGTGCCAGCAGCTTAACTGTCAGTTTTAATCAGCCCCAGCATTTT.

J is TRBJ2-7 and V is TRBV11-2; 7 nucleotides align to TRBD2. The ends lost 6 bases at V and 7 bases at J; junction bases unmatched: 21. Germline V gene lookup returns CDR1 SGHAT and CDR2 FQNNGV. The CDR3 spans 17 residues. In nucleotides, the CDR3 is TGTGCCAGCAGTTTTGGGAAGTTTGGCGGGAGTTTTTTTGAGCAGTACTTC. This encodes CASSFGKFGGSFFEQYF.

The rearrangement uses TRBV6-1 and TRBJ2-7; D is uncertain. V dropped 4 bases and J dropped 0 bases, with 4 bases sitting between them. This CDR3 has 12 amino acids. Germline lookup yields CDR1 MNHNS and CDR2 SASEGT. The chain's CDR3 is CASSGSSYEQYF. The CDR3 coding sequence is TGTGCCAGCAGTGGTAGCTCCTACGAGCAGTACTTC.

DNA for the CDR3: TGTGCCAGCAGCTTAGTTCGCCCAGGGGGTCGCAATCAGCCCCAGCATTTT. Translation: CASSLVRPGGRNQPQHF. The rearrangement joins TRBV7-9 to TRBJ1-5, with TRBD1 identical over 7 bases. The germline V gene encodes CDR1 SEHNR and CDR2 FQNEAQ (reference sequence). The CDR3 has 17 residues. With 1 base clipped from V and 2 bases from J, the junction kept 8 bases outside the gene matches.

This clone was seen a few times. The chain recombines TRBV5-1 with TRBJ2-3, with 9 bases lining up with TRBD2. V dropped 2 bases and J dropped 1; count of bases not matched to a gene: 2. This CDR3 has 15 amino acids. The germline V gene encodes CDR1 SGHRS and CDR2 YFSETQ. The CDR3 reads CASSFGGGGTDTQYF. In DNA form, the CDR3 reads TGCGCCAGCAGCTTTGGCGGGGGGGGCACAGATACGCAGTATTTT.

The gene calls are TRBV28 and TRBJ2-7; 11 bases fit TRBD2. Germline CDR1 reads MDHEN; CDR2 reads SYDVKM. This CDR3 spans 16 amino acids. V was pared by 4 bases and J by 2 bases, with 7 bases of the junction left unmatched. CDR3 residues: CASSYQTSGTAYEQYF. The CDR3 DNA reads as TGTGCCAGCAGTTACCAGACTAGCGGGACTGCCTACGAGCAGTACTTC.

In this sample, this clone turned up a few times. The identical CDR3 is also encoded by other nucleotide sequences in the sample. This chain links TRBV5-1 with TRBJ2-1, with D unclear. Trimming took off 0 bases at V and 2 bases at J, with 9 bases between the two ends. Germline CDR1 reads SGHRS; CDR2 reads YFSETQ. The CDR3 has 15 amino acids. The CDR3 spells CASSLEGSPYNEQFF. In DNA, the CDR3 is TGCGCCAGCAGCTTGGAAGGATCCCCCTACAATGAGCAGTTCTTC.

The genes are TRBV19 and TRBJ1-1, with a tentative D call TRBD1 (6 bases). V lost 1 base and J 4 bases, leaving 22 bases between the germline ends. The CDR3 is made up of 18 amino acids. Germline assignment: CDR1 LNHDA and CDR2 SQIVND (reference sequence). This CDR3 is CASSIGAGARRSRTEAFF. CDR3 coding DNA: TGTGCCAGTAGTATAGGGGCGGGGGCGCGCAGGTCCCGCACTGAAGCTTTCTTT.

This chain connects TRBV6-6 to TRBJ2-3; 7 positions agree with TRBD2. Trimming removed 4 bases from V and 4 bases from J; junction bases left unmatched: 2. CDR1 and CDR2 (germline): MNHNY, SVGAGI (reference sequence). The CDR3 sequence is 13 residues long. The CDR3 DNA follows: TGTGCCAGCAGTTTCCGGGGGGCAGATACGCAGTATTTT. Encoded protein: CASSFRGADTQYF.